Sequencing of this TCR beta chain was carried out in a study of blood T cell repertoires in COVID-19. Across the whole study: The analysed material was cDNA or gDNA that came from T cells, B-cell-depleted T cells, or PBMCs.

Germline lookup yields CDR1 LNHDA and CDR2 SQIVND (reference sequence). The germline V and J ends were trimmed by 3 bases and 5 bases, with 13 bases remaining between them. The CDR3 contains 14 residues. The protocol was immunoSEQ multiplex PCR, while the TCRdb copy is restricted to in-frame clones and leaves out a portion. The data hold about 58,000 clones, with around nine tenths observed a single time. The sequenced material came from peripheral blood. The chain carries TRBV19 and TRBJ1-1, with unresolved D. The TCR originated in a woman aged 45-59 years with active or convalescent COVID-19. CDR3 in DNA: TGTGCCAGTAGTATCGGCCTCACCGGGACTGAAGCTTTCTTT. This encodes CASSIGLTGTEAFF.